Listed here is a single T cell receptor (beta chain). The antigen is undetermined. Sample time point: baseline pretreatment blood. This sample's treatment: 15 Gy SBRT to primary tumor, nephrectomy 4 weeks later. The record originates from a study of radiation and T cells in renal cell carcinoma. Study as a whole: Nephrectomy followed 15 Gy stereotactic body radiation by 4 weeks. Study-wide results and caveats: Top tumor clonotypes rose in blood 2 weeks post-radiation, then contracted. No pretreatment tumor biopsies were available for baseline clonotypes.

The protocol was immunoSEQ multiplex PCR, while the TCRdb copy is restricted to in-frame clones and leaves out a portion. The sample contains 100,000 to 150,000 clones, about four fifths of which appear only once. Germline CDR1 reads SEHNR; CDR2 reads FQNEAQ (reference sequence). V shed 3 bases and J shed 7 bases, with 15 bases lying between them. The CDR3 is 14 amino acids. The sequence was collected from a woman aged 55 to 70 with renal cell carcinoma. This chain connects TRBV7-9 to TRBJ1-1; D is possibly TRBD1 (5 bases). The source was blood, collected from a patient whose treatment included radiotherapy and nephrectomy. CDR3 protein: CASSLALGQIEAFF. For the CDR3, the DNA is TGTGCCAGCAGCTTGGCCTTAGGACAAATTGAAGCTTTCTTT.